This T cell receptor (beta chain) was identified in a study of spatial heterogeneity in lung cancer (dated by TCRdb to the late 2010s). Regarding the study in general: Beta-chain transcripts were consistently detected in greater numbers than alpha-chain transcripts, which likely reflects a higher abundance of beta-chain transcripts. In the raw uncorrected reads, each unique combination of TCR and UMI appeared more than ten times on average. In non-small cell lung cancer, the study made a quantitative comparison of TCR alpha and beta repertoires among multiple tumor regions, matched nontumor lung and blood. TCR repertoire features were related to nonsynonymous mutation counts determined by whole-exome sequencing of tumor tissue. At surgery, both alpha and beta chains were TCR-sequenced in 200 to 250 tumor regions, approximately 64 matched nontumor lung samples and a few dozen PBMC samples.

The CDR3 sequence holds 14 residues, the cysteine and phenylalanine included. Only the CDR3 part of the read is kept: 42 bases, read in frame from the first base. V gives up 4 bases and J gives up 3 bases, and the segment between their germline ends measures 12 bases. CDR1 and CDR2 were assigned from the germline V gene as KGHDR and SFDVKD. This clonotype was picked up many times. Its recognized antigen is unknown. No qualities accompany the bases; no much larger clone lies one base away. Because this beta chain is a stray read in a library intended to capture alpha chains, its abundance should not be given much weight. Library prep was done by 5' RACE. Sequencing instrument: NextSeq 500. In the TCR library protocol, a unique molecular identifier was attached to each TCR cDNA molecule so that PCR and sequencing errors could be corrected. The original methods were these. Decombinator tools were used for TCR identification, UMI-based error correction and CDR3 extraction. TCRs above a frequency of 2 per 1,000, corresponding to the top 1% of the tumor frequency distribution, were defined as expanded. Renyi diversity was calculated using the R vegan package after each repertoire was subsampled 100 times to 5,000 TCRs. CDR3 similarity networks were built from amino acid triplet string-kernel similarity, with CDR3s being connected when pairwise similarity was above 0.82. Clones were called with MiXCR by TCRdb after fastp trimmed the public reads at Q25, and only in-frame beta chains were retained. Duplicate CDR3 protein sequences are folded into a single record with the most common DNA and genes. Clone size and V and J calls follow TCRdb, not the original study. The sample has about 12,000 distinct CDR3 sequences on record, under 5% of them singletons. The leading ten clones occupy roughly 45% of the sample.

The time point label for this specimen denotes: sample taken at primary tumor resection. For TCR sequencing, whole RNA was extracted from tumor and nontumor lung tissue, or from cryopreserved PBMC samples, and no cell sorting was done. Samples were obtained from over 70 patients with early-stage, untreated non-small cell lung cancer from the lung TRACERx cohort. Only patients with enough RNA available from two or more tumor regions were chosen for TCR sequencing. Summary of the overall study and its limitations: Ubiquitous expanded tumor TCRs showed up in blood more often at tumor resection than at routine follow-up. Additional single-cell paired TCR alpha and beta sequencing was considered necessary to confirm, at a functional level, the hypothesis that regional TCRs recognize regional mutations.

The sequencing used PBMCs, collected at surgery. The TCR comes from a male donor with early-stage non-small cell lung cancer. The V and J segments used are TRBV24-1 and TRBJ2-7; the D gene remains uncertain. This receptor has the CDR3 CATSDPRLGYEQYF. The DNA sequence is given as TGTGCCACCAGTGACCCGAGGTTGGGCTACGAGCAGTACTTC.